This T cell receptor beta chain is drawn from a study of T cells in Graves' hyperthyroidism and ophthalmopathy (dated by TCRdb to the late 2010s). Concerning the study at large: Peripheral blood samples were taken at the time of initial diagnosis, prior to any treatment. The paper reports TCR Vbeta CDR3 sequencing of 140 or so peripheral blood samples: over 40 ophthalmopathy, under 85 hyperthyroidism and about 17 progressor patients. Prospective prediction of ophthalmopathy was tested in an independent validation cohort consisting of 18 hyperthyroidism patients and approximately 16 patients who later progressed to ophthalmopathy. In about 6 Graves' hyperthyroidism patients, the study also compared T-cell repertoires from thyroid tissue with T-cell repertoires from blood. A discovery cohort of fewer than 110 patients, roughly 43 with Graves' ophthalmopathy and roughly 59 with stable Graves' hyperthyroidism, was used to find distinguishing TCR V-J signatures. After blood sampling, hyperthyroidism patients were treated with methimazole at a starting dose of 30 mg daily, and ophthalmopathy patients were treated with high-dose intravenous methylprednisolone. For training and testing, the roughly 100 patients in the discovery cohort were randomly divided in a 7:3 ratio.

The V end loses 2 bases and the J end loses 4 bases, and a stretch of 12 bases separates them. The CDR3 runs 16 amino acids, cysteine and phenylalanine included. Only CDR3 DNA remains: 48 bases, in frame from the first base. The germline V gene (reference sequence) specifies MNHEY as CDR1 and SMNVEV as CDR2. Moderately to severely active disease, a Clinical Activity Score of at least 3, a NOSPECS grade of at least 4, and a duration under 3 months were present in ophthalmopathy patients. Any patient with an uncontrolled infection, another autoimmune disease, pregnancy or lactation was excluded. Diagnoses were established on the basis of clinical symptoms, serum thyroxine and TRAb, thyroid ultrasound, and orbital computed tomography. Ficoll-Paque density gradient centrifugation was used to isolate PBMCs from 8 to 10 ml of fresh peripheral blood. Trizol reagent was used to extract total RNA, and RNA quality was then checked on an Agilent 2100 Bioanalyzer.

This clonotype was counted between two and nine times. The specificity of this receptor is unknown. It has no much larger one-base neighbor in the sample; base qualities were not kept. TCR beta CDR3 regions were amplified from RNA transcripts. The first round of RT-PCR for the TCR CDR3 was performed with the HTBI primer set and the Qiagen OneStep RT-PCR kit. Libraries were constructed in a second round of multiplex PCR, after which size selection and purification were carried out. Libraries were sequenced paired-end with 100 bp reads on an Illumina HiSeq2000. As for how the authors treated the data: Raw data were processed with SOAPnuke, discarding reads with adapters, uncalled bases, mean Phred below 15, or no exact constant-primer or identifier match. COPE v1.2.5 was used to merge high-quality paired reads, and clonotypes were defined as unique nucleotide sequences. MiTCR v1.1 was used to align the clonotypes against IMGT TRBV, TRBD and TRBJ reference segments. The analysis included only V-J combinations with a frequency above 0.0001, which together covered 99.2% of the repertoires. The TCS score was defined as F50 (clonal expansion) divided by E x V (chaos), with BLOSUM62-based TCRdist calculated between CDR3 peptides within each V-J. Welch's t-statistics and random forest reduced several hundred V-J features to 10 to 15, which were used in a naive Bayes classifier (R e1071). TCRdb reprocessed the public reads (quality trimming at Q25 with fastp, clone calling with MiXCR) and kept in-frame beta chains. A single entry per CDR3 protein holds the most common genes and DNA from its merged rows. The V and J calls and clone size come from TCRdb's table, not from the authors' own analysis. The sample contains around 300,000 distinct CDR3 sequences, roughly a fifth of them found a single time. Together, the top ten hold roughly 39% of the sample.

The paper as a whole reports these results and caveats: In validation, the model predicted progression to ophthalmopathy a median of roughly 6.1 months before onset, with roughly 71% sensitivity and more than 72% specificity. No statistical method was used to set the sample size in advance, and investigators knew the group allocation. A model built on a 13 V-J signature distinguished ophthalmopathy from stable hyperthyroidism, reaching approximately 89% sensitivity and under 84% specificity in cross-validation and 80%/75% in testing. Most expanded thyroid clonotypes (frequency above 0.001) were also found in blood, which suggests that blood repertoires may mirror thyroid immune responses.

The sequenced material came from blood. The chain uses TRBV27 and TRBJ2-6; TRBD2 is a possible D gene, resting on 5 matching bases. This TCR was sampled from a middle-aged man with Graves' ophthalmopathy. The CDR3 sequence is CASSLTRASGANVLTF. Read as DNA, the sequence is TGTGCCAGCAGTTTAACGAGGGCGTCGGGGGCCAACGTCCTGACTTTC.